The TCR beta chain under discussion was sequenced for a study of cytomegalovirus exposure and HLA in healthy donors (dated by TCRdb to the late 2010s). For the wider study: In an earlier analysis of under 600 of the donors, 276 Gb of sequence data and approximately 120 million unique TCR beta sequences from 180 million or so T cells were reported. To predict cytomegalovirus infection status, the study combined high-throughput TCR immunosequencing, statistical association of individual TCRs with disease status, and machine learning. The number of donors typed differed by locus, with roughly 629-640 for A, B, C, DRB1 and DQB1, 522 for DQA1, over 600 for DPA1, and 400 to 490 for DPB1. Genome-wide SNP genotypes for about 55% of the 666 donors were used in a later genetic analysis, which treated that subset as a discovery cohort. The aim of the study was to test whether cataloging public T cell receptors could identify signatures of past pathogen exposure. A separate validation cohort of 100 to 150 different subjects was used in addition to the roughly 620-subject first cohort. Across some 400 genotyped donors of the cohort, an average of approximately 240,000 unique TCR beta nucleotide sequences per donor were sequenced, and roughly 17% of those sequences were non-productive. A later analysis re-analyzed previously published TCR beta repertoires from 666 donors and added high-resolution HLA genotyping to study TCR occurrence patterns. Every discovery cohort repertoire had been produced on one sequencing platform. Among the roughly 390 genotyped donors, under 90% belonged to the genetic ancestry cluster associated with self-reported Caucasian donors. An earlier analysis of around 540 of the donors applied high-throughput TCR beta sequencing to assess whether each TCR beta V gene segment acted as functional or pseudogenic. In the later analysis, no new phenotypic data were used to find candidate immune exposures; instead, reliance was placed on TCR beta sequences and their occurrence across donors. The T cell repertoires of around 730 subjects were profiled by immunosequencing and related to cytomegalovirus serostatus. An early release that covered more than 550 HLA-typed donors contained about 300 gigabases of sequencing data and 85 million to 100 million unique TCR sequences. Donor age, sex, ethnicity and CMV serostatus were compiled alongside the repertoire data. Four to six DR-DQ haplotypes were handled as single units for association and clustering, since linkage in the cohort was strong. HLA typing included class I and class II loci at four-digit resolution. Results and caveats for the whole study, not just this receptor: A later analysis found that most CMV-associated TCR beta chains appeared HLA-restricted, with HLA associations seemingly driven largely by CMV exposure. In an earlier analysis of several hundred of the donors, most TCR beta V segments were observed in productive rearrangements about 87% or about 30% of the time, broadly matching IMGT annotations. In a later analysis, HLA-associated TCR beta chains were found to be more clonally expanded and to have lower generation probabilities than equally common non-associated chains. Most TCR sequences were observed very rarely across donors, whereas some public TCRs were present in many individuals. Correlated functional status among segregating V segments might reflect linkage disequilibrium, but an unknown experimental factor could not be ruled out. Presence/absence analyses assumed roughly uniform sequencing depth across donors, an assumption that may not hold. In a later analysis, 16,951 TCR beta sequences were associated with specific HLA alleles at a false discovery rate of 0.05. This cohort had only TCR beta chains sequenced, and the lack of alpha or paired-chain data limited which features could be detected. In both the original and validation cohorts, the classifier was reported to diagnose cytomegalovirus status with high specificity and sensitivity. A further reported finding was that TCR beta sequences accurately predicted the HLA-A and HLA-B alleles for most subjects in the first cohort. Because HLA typing was unavailable for some donors at each locus, only the typed subset was used in association tests. A later genetic analysis reported fewer N-insertions in productive TCRs among donors in an Asian-associated ancestry cluster than the roughly 690-donor mean. CMV serostatus was the only immune exposure information available for the cohort. A few of the identified cytomegalovirus-associated TCR beta chains were confirmed in vitro to be specific for cytomegalovirus antigens. Because counts were too low, some 16 rarely observed V segments, including chromosome 9 orphons, were excluded from the earlier analysis of a few hundred of the donors. A group of highly shared sequence variants was considered likely to be a technical artifact of the sequencing pipeline. Some IMGT-functional V segments, including TRBV6-2 and TRBV6-3, could not be told apart with the 87-base-pair reads, so those segments were excluded. In a later genetic analysis, a missense DCLRE1C variant was associated with V-gene and J-gene trimming of TCR beta chains, and the association was replicated in an independent cohort. Strong co-occurrence of HLA alleles, especially DR and DQ, made assigning TCR associations to individual alleles difficult. The authors suggested that the approach could potentially be generalized to other disease states and immunological phenotypes. The study listed 164 TCR beta chains as associated with cytomegalovirus. Several of the top co-occurrence clusters appeared to be linked to parvovirus B19, influenza, CMV and Epstein-Barr virus, according to a later analysis. A later analysis found that TCR association rates varied across HLA loci, with DRB1 alleles showing the most associated TCRs and HLA-C alleles the fewest.

Turning to this clone: No antigen is known for it. Base quality data are lacking; no much larger clone is found one base away.

In total, around 600 healthy bone marrow donors made up the cohort. At the time of sampling, all cohort members were nominally healthy, though unrecorded immune exposures were likely present. The donor was CMV seropositive and was included in the group of some 290 seropositive cohort members. A peripheral blood sample was provided by each donor, and peripheral blood mononuclear cells were used for TCR beta sequencing. Genomic DNA was extracted from the blood cell samples with the Qiagen DNeasy Blood Extraction Kit. From the cysteine up to the phenylalanine, the CDR3 has a length of 17 residues. Left in the record is the CDR3 DNA by itself, 51 bases read in frame from the first base. Trimmed from V: 2 bases; trimmed from J: 0 bases; junction bases lacking a gene match: 3. Per the germline V gene, SGHTA is the CDR1 and FQGNSA is the CDR2. The method behind the library was the immunoSEQ multiplex PCR assay. A mixture of 60 forward primers for TCR Vbeta segments and 13 reverse primers for TCR Jbeta segments was used in the multiplex PCR. The CDR3 region of rearranged TCR beta genes was amplified from genomic DNA by a multiplex PCR assay. On the Illumina HiSeq System, the amplified TCR beta libraries were sequenced as 87-base-pair reads. As for how the authors treated the data: Across the 640 or so repertoires, a later analysis counted approximately 75 million unique TCR beta chains, roughly 11 million of which were shared by at least two donors. To remove PCR and sequencing errors, raw reads were error-corrected and collapsed into unique sequences using a nearest-neighbor algorithm that merged closely related sequences. Alignment of CDR3 sequences to IMGT reference sequences was used to assign V, D and J gene segments. For a sequence to be retained, a match of at least six nucleotides was required to both a V gene segment and a J gene segment. A rearrangement counted as productive if the CDR3 had no stop codons and remained in frame with V and J, and every other rearrangement counted as non-productive. CDR3 was defined according to IMGT convention as the region running from the second conserved V-encoded cysteine to the conserved J-encoded phenylalanine. In an earlier analysis of 550 to 650 of the donors, sequences lacking an unambiguous match to a single V gene segment were excluded. An earlier analysis of about 590 of the donors classified V segments as functional when productive rearrangements were above 56.7% and as segregating when the standard deviation between donors was above 5%. A statistical classification framework was built to diagnose cytomegalovirus status from the catalog of TCR beta chain sequences. V and J gene assignment, in a later analysis, came from comparing TCR nucleotide sequences with IMGT/GENE-DB human TR gene sequences. The TCRdist pipeline was used in a later analysis to assign CDR3 sequences and most-parsimonious VDJ recombination scenarios. In a later analysis, each TCR beta chain was defined by its CDR3 amino acid sequence together with its V-gene family, and reads lacking a unique V-gene family were excluded. To address suspected cross-contamination and a sequencing artifact, a later analysis removed 450 to 700 highly shared, low-generation-probability nucleotide sequences. In a later analysis, a clonal expansion index was calculated for each public chain from normalized within-repertoire ranks of inferred template counts. Generation probabilities in a later analysis came from a VDJ recombination model fitted to out-of-frame rearrangements, and those results were checked against IGoR. Hypergeometric tests were used in a later analysis to score TCR-TCR, TCR-HLA and TCR-CMV co-occurrence, with a repertoire-size bias correction applied to the TCR pairs. In a later analysis, false discovery rates were estimated by permuting HLA or CMV assignments 20 times. In a later analysis, co-occurring TCRs were grouped with DBSCAN, and TCRdist sequence similarity was added when clustering was performed within HLA-allele-positive subsets. Co-occurrence clustering excluded repertoires with fewer than 30,000 or more than 120,000 public chains, plus five with anomalous nucleotide sharing. TCRdb stores this immuneACCESS table with in-frame sequences only. Part of the clones is absent; in the studies checked, under half of the shortfall reflects unresolved V genes, and no reason is known for the rest. V, J and clone size derive from that table, while D and trimming were established from the DNA sequence. The sample table records some 190,000 clones; about 69% of these occur just once. Together, the top ten hold approximately 4.6% of the sample.

Sequenced sample: PBMCs. This TCR was recovered from a young man in good health and CMV-seropositive. The chain is encoded by TRBV7-2 joined to TRBJ2-7; 14 bases in between match TRBD2. CDR3 protein: CASSLRLAGGSSYEQYF. The nucleotide sequence is TGTGCCAGCAGCTTAAGACTAGCGGGGGGGAGCTCCTACGAGCAGTACTTC.